The source of this TCR beta chain is a study of Ad26.COV2.S vaccination and SARS-CoV-2 variants. The sample's treatment: around 19 received Ad26.COV2.S at low or high dose, single or two shots; five or six received placebo; per-sample allocation not given. Repertoires come from day 63 after the first vaccine or placebo injection. The study used a vaccine consisting of an Ad26 vector that expressed Wuhan-strain SARS-CoV-2 spike. The CDR3 length is 15 residues. The V and J ends lost 0 bases and 5 bases respectively, with 14 bases between them. CDR1 and CDR2 from the germline V gene are KGHSH and LQKENI. The data were produced by immunoSEQ multiplex PCR, yet TCRdb's version contains in-frame clones alone and is incomplete. The repertoire holds 400,000 to 450,000 clones, 92% seen once, with less than 2% in the top ten.

The sequenced sample was peripheral blood, obtained in a trial of Ad26.COV2.S vaccine versus placebo. This rearrangement joins TRBV18 to TRBJ2-7; perhaps TRBD2 as D (5 bases). The TCR comes from a person between 18 and 60 years old who received the Ad26.COV2.S COVID-19 vaccine or a placebo. The DNA of the CDR3 is TGTGCCAGCTCACCACCGGCTAGCCCTAGGAACGAGCAGTACTTC. It yields the protein CASSPPASPRNEQYF.